This is a list of T cell receptor beta chains from one sample in a study of T cells in Graves' hyperthyroidism and ophthalmopathy. TCRdb re-called the multiplex PCR reads through MiXCR, storing one row per CDR3 protein. The sample consists of some 620,000 distinct CDR3 sequences, around 15% of them appearing once. Sample: blood. The receptors come from a woman in her 30s with Graves' hyperthyroidism. Each CDR3 is given with its conserved first and last residue. Each record gives: J gene, D gene, clone size, V gene, CDR3 protein, CDR3 DNA. The D gene is left open where the match is weak. Clone size is not always given. Where it is, it says once, few, many or a class for expanded clones.

TRBJ2-7 TRBD2 NA TRBV4-1 CASSQELAGFYEQYF TGCGCCAGCAGCCAAGAGCTAGCGGGATTTTACGAGCAGTACTTC
TRBJ2-7 TRBD2 NA TRBV6-2/TRBV6-3 CATVEPGLHYEQYF TGTGCCACCGTTGAGCCGGGACTACACTACGAGCAGTACTTC
TRBJ2-5 TRBD2 many TRBV12-3/TRBV12-4 CASRPSGSQETQYF TGTGCCAGCAGGCCTAGCGGGTCCCAAGAGACCCAGTACTTC
TRBJ2-7 NA many TRBV12-3/TRBV12-4 CASRGLSSYEQYF TGTGCCAGCAGGGGACTCAGCTCCTACGAGCAGTACTTC
TRBJ1-1 NA many TRBV9 CASSVVGGNTEAFF TGTGCCAGCAGCGTAGTAGGGGGGAACACTGAAGCTTTCTTT
TRBJ1-5 NA many TRBV12-3/TRBV12-4 CASSKRTGLGSSNQPQHF TGTGCCAGCAGTAAAAGAACAGGGTTGGGCTCAAGCAATCAGCCCCAGCATTTT
TRBJ2-5 NA many TRBV2 CASWTAQETQYF TGTGCCAGTTGGACAGCTCAAGAGACCCAGTACTTC
TRBJ1-1 NA many TRBV5-1 CASSAQDTMNTEAFF TGCGCCAGCAGCGCCCAAGATACCATGAACACTGAAGCTTTCTTT
TRBJ1-2 NA NA TRBV6-2/TRBV6-3 CASSPGPALYGYTF TGTGCCAGCAGCCCCGGACCGGCCCTCTATGGCTACACCTTC
TRBJ2-5 NA few TRBV30 CAWSVGYGYQETQYF TGTGCCTGGAGTGTGGGGTACGGTTACCAAGAGACCCAGTACTTC
TRBJ1-2 NA many TRBV3-1 CASSQTQLRGYTF TGTGCCAGCAGTCAGACACAGCTGAGGGGCTACACCTTC
TRBJ2-7 TRBD2 NA TRBV6-4 CAIPPGRCYEQYF TGTGCCATCCCACCCGGGAGGTGCTACGAGCAGTACTTC
TRBJ2-5 TRBD2 few TRBV4-3 CASSQGRSSGMYQETQYF TGCGCCAGCAGCCAAGGCCGCTCTAGCGGGATGTACCAAGAGACCCAGTACTTC
TRBJ2-3 NA NA TRBV6-6 CASSYPPWADTQYF TGTGCCAGCAGTTACCCTCCCTGGGCAGATACGCAGTATTTT
TRBJ2-7 TRBD1 many TRBV2 CASKPGTGVYEQYF TGTGCCAGCAAGCCCGGGACAGGGGTTTACGAGCAGTACTTC
TRBJ2-1 NA many TRBV20-1 CSASVRGVMLDDNEQFF TGCAGTGCTAGTGTCCGAGGGGTAATGCTGGACGACAATGAGCAGTTCTTC
TRBJ2-7 NA NA TRBV6-5 CASSYSSTRLGEQYF TGTGCCAGCAGTTACTCATCAACCCGACTAGGTGAGCAGTACTTC
TRBJ1-3 NA NA TRBV2 CASSQDRGNTIYF TGTGCCAGCAGTCAAGACAGAGGAAACACCATATATTTT
TRBJ2-1 TRBD2 NA TRBV3-1 CARSEGLAGVNEQFF TGTGCCAGGAGCGAGGGACTAGCGGGAGTCAATGAGCAGTTCTTC
TRBJ2-5 NA many TRBV27 CASSLLGVQQETQYF TGTGCCAGCAGTTTATTGGGGGTCCAACAAGAGACCCAGTACTTC
TRBJ1-1 NA many TRBV7-8 CASSLEGWGLNTEAFF TGTGCCAGCAGCTTAGAAGGATGGGGGCTAAACACTGAAGCTTTCTTT
TRBJ1-2 TRBD1 few TRBV9 CASSVAQGAWGYTF TGTGCCAGCAGCGTAGCTCAGGGGGCCTGGGGCTACACCTTC
TRBJ1-4 NA NA TRBV15 CATSRTNTGWDEKLFF TGTGCCACCAGCAGAACGAATACAGGGTGGGATGAAAAACTGTTTTTT
TRBJ2-3 TRBD2 NA TRBV28 CASSSVETSGRYTQYF TGTGCCAGCAGTTCCGTGGAGACTAGCGGGAGGTATACGCAGTATTTT
TRBJ2-1 TRBD2 NA TRBV9 CASSISGRAPNEQFF TGTGCCAGCAGCATCAGCGGGAGGGCCCCCAATGAGCAGTTCTTC
TRBJ2-7 NA NA TRBV9 CASSDSSGGYEQYF TGTGCCAGCAGCGACTCGTCAGGTGGCTACGAGCAGTACTTC
TRBJ2-6 TRBD1 NA TRBV20-1 CSARILGTAISGANVLTF TGCAGTGCTAGAATCTTAGGGACAGCCATCTCTGGGGCCAACGTCCTGACTTTC
TRBJ2-7 NA NA TRBV20-1 CSARAFGSAYEQYF TGCAGTGCTAGAGCATTCGGGAGCGCCTACGAGCAGTACTTC
TRBJ1-3 NA many TRBV5-1 CASTDSSRGNTIYF TGCGCCAGCACCGACTCGTCCAGGGGAAACACCATATATTTT
TRBJ2-7 NA many TRBV28 CASHSGGNFYEQYF TGTGCCAGTCACTCGGGCGGGAATTTCTACGAGCAGTACTTC
TRBJ2-2 TRBD2 once TRBV6-1 CASSSPTSADTGELFF TGTGCCAGCAGCTCACCAACTAGCGCGGACACCGGGGAGCTGTTTTTT
TRBJ2-1 NA many TRBV27 CASLPDTHNEQFF TGTGCCAGCTTGCCAGACACCCACAATGAGCAGTTCTTC
TRBJ1-5 NA NA TRBV20-1 CSSVGGGGWSNQPQHF TGCAGTTCTGTCGGGGGGGGCGGATGGAGCAATCAGCCCCAGCATTTT
TRBJ2-3 TRBD2 NA TRBV12-3/TRBV12-4 CASSSSGRDYTQYF TGTGCCAGCAGCTCAAGCGGGAGGGACTATACGCAGTATTTT
TRBJ2-1 TRBD2 many TRBV2 CASSDWTSGRESEQFF TGTGCCAGCAGTGATTGGACTAGCGGGAGGGAGAGTGAGCAGTTCTTC
TRBJ1-5 NA few TRBV2 CAIQGQPNQPQHF TGTGCCATCCAAGGACAACCCAATCAGCCCCAGCATTTT
TRBJ2-7 NA many TRBV6-1 CASRIGYEQYF TGTGCCAGTCGTATTGGCTACGAGCAGTACTTC
TRBJ2-6 NA many TRBV6-1 CASSYQGSSGANVLTF TGTGCCAGCAGTTATCAGGGGTCCTCTGGGGCCAACGTCCTGACTTTC
TRBJ2-5 NA NA TRBV5-1 CASSWGLTQQETQYF TGCGCCAGCAGCTGGGGGTTGACTCAGCAAGAGACCCAGTACTTC
TRBJ2-1 TRBD2 few TRBV11-3 CASSLFSGSNGNEQFF TGTGCCAGCAGCTTGTTTAGCGGGAGTAACGGCAATGAGCAGTTCTTC
TRBJ2-3 NA NA TRBV7-6 CASSSSEGTDTQYF TGTGCCAGCAGCTCTTCCGAAGGCACAGATACGCAGTATTTT
TRBJ1-3 TRBD1 many TRBV6-1 CASSRGQASGNTIYF TGTGCCAGCAGTCGTGGACAGGCCTCTGGAAACACCATATATTTT